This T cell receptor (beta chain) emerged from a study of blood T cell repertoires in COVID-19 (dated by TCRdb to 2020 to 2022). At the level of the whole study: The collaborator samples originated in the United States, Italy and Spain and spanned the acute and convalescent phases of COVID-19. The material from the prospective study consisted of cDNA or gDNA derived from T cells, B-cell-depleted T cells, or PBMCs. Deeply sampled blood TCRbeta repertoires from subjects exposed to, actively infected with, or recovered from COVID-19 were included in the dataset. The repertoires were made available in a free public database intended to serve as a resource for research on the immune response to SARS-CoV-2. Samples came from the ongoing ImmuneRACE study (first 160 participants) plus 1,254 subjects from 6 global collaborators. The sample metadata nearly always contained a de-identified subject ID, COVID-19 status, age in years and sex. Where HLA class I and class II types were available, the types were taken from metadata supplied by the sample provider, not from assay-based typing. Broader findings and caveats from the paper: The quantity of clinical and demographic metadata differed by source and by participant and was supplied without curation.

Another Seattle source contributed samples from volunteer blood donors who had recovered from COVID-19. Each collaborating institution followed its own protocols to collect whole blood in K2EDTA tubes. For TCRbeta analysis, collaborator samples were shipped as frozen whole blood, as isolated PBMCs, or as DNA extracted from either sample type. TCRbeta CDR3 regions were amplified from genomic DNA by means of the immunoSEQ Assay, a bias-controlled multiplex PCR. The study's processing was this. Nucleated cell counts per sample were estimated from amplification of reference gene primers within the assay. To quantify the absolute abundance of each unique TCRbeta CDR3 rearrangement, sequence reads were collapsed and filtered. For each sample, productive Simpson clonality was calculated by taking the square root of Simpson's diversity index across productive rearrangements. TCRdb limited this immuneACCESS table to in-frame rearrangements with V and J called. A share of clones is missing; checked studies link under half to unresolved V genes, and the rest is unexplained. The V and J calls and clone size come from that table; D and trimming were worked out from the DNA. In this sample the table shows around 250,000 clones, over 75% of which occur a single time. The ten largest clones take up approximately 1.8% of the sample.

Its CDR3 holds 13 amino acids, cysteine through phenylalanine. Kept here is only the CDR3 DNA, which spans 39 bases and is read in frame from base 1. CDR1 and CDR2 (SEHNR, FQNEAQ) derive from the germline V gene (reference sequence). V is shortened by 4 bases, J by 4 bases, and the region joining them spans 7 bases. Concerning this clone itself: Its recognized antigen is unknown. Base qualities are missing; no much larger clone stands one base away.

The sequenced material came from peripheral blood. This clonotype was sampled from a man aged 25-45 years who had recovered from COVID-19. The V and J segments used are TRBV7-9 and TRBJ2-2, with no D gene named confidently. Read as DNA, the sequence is TGTGCCAGCAGCTCCCACGGCACCGGGGAGCTGTTTTTT. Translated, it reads CASSSHGTGELFF.